This TCR beta chain was obtained from a study of T cells after yellow fever vaccination. This clonotype appeared many times. The antigen remains undetermined. Study-level results: At around 95% for CD4 and about 88% for CD8, most primary-vaccination clones showed up again after the booster.

The germline gives CDR1 DFQATT, CDR2 SNEGSKA (reference sequence). The CDR3 consists of 14 residues. Trimming shortened V by 6 bases and J by 2 bases, and 15 bases separated the two germline ends. Each CDR3 protein is one row after TCRdb ran MiXCR on the 5' RACE reads. The sample shows 300,000 to 350,000 distinct CDR3 sequences, around 4.1% of them seen only once. The J gene is TRBJ2-3, the V gene TRBV20-1; possible D gene TRBD1, 5 bases. Source: PBMCs, taken 5 days after the yellow fever booster vaccination. The receptor's source is a man aged 18 to 30 who received the YFV17D yellow fever vaccine. CDR3 protein: CSAPRQSSTDTQYF. In nucleotides, the CDR3 is TGCAGTGCCCCTAGACAGAGCTCCACAGATACGCAGTATTTT.